This note documents a single TCR beta chain sequence. These data are taken from a study of identical twins. Using its own MiXCR run on the 5' RACE reads, TCRdb lists one record per CDR3 protein. The data show 690,000 or so distinct CDR3 sequences, about 9.4% seen once. This CDR3 is 15 amino acids long. CDR1 is SGHRS and CDR2 is YFSETQ in the germline V gene. V was shortened by 4 bases and J by 7 bases, with 18 bases between the two germline ends. The sample was also reused in another study, on yellow fever vaccine responses in identical twins.

The receptor was derived from a woman under 30 in good health. Sequenced input: PBMCs. The chain couples TRBV5-1 to TRBJ2-1; D is undetermined. CDR3 region: CASSLNLGGRNEQFF. Here the CDR3 DNA reads TGCGCCAGCAGCCTAAACTTAGGCGGTCGGAATGAGCAGTTCTTC.